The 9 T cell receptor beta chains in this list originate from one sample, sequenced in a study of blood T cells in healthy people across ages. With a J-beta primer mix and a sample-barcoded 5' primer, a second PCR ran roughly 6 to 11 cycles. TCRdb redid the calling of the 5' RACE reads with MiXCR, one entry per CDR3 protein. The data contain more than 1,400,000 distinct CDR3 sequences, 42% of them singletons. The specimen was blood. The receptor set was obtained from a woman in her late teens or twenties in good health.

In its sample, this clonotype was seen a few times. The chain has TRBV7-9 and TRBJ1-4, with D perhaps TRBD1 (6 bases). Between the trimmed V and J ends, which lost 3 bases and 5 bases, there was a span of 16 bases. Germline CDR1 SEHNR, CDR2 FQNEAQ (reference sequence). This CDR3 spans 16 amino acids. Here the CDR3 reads CASSLQLQGGNEKLFF. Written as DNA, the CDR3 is TGTGCCAGCAGCTTGCAACTACAGGGAGGAAATGAAAAACTGTTTTTT.

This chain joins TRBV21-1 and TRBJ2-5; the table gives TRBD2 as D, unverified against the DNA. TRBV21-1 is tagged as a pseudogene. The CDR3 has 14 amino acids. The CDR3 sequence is CASSKEASSNEQYF. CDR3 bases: TGTGCCAGCAGCAAAGAAGCTAGTTCCAATGAGCAGTACTTC.

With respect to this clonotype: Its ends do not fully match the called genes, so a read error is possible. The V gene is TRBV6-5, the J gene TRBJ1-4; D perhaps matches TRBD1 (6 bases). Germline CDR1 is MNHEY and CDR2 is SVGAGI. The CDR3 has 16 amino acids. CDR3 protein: CTSRPTGTATNEKLFF. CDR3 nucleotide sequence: TGTACCAGCAGACCTACAGGGACTGCTACTAATGAAAAACTGTTTTTT.

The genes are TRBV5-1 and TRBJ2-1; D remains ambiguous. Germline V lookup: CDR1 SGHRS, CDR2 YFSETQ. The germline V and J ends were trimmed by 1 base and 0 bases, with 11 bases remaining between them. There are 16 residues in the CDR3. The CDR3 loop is CASSLSTVLSYNEQFF. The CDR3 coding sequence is TGCGCCAGCAGCTTGTCTACGGTGCTCTCCTACAATGAGCAGTTCTTC.

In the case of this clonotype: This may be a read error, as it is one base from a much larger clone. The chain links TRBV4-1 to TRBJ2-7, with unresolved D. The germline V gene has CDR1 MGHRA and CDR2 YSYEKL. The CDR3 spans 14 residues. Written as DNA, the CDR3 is TGCGCCAACAGCCAAGAGCACAGATCCTACGAGCAGTACTTC. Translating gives CANSQEHRSYEQYF.

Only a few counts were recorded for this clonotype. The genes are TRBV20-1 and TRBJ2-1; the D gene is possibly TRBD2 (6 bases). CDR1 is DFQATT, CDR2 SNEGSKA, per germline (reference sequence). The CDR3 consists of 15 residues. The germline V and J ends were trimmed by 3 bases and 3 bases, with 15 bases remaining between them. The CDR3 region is CSARRPGTYYNEQFF. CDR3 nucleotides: TGCAGTGCTAGGAGGCCCGGGACTTACTACAATGAGCAGTTCTTC.

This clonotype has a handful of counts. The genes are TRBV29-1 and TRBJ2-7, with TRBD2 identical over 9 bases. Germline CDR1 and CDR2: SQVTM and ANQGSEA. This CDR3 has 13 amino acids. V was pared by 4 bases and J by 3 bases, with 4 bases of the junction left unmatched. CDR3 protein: CSVVLAGSYEQYF. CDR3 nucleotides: TGCAGCGTTGTGCTAGCGGGGAGCTACGAGCAGTACTTC.

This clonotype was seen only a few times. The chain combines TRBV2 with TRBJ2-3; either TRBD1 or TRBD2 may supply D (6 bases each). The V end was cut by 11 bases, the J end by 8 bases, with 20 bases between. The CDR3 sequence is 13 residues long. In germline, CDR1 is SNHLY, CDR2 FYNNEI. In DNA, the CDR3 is TGTGCCGGCCGGGACTTGACACAGGGTACGCAGTATTTT. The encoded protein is CAGRDLTQGTQYF.

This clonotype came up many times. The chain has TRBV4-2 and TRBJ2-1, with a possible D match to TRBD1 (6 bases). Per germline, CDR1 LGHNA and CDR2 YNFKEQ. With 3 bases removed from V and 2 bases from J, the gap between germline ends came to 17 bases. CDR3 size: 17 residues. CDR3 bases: TGTGCCAGCAGCCAGATCTCCCACCGGGACACCTACAATGAGCAGTTCTTC. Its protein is CASSQISHRDTYNEQFF.